The clone carrying this TCR beta chain was counted ten times or more. Its antigen is undetermined. The data are from a study of molecular identifiers for immune sequencing clone quantification. Regarding the study as a whole: Clones above 20 RNA copies contained over 98% of effector molecules but under 1% of naive ones. Identical TCR molecules sharing a barcode could underestimate highly expanded clone sizes. Spiked Jurkat TCR RNA equal to one cell could reportedly be picked out among one million naive cells.

Preparation of the bulk TCR libraries relied on previously described methods and listed TCR primers. TCRdb passed the PCR reads through MiXCR, listing each CDR3 protein once. The table records 35,000 or so distinct CDR3 sequences, under 20% of them present only once. The receptor was derived from a human donor in good health. Some libraries in this study had Jurkat cell RNA spiked in. The specimen was naive CD8+ T cells from blood, with Jurkat cell RNA spiked in. Regarding subset: FACS-sorted CD8+CD4-CCR7+CD45RA+ naive T cells.

Here the CDR3 DNA reads TGTGCCAGCAGTCCCGACGCAAGACCCTCCTACGAGCAGTACTTC. This codes for CASSPDARPSYEQYF. The gene calls are TRBV28 and TRBJ2-7; D uncertain. Germline CDR1 and CDR2: MDHEN and SYDVKM. The CDR3 consists of 15 residues. Trimming shortened V by 5 bases and J by 0 bases, and 14 bases separated the two germline ends.